This TCR beta chain was identified during a study of T cell responses to AZD1222 COVID-19 vaccine. Points on this clone: Its specificity is unknown.

Study-wide points: White British donors predominated, females outnumbered males, and clonal diversity was possibly underestimated.

CDR1 is KGHDR, CDR2 SFDVKD, per germline. This CDR3 region has 15 residues. The germline V and J ends were trimmed by 4 bases and 1 base, with 12 bases remaining between them. Sequencing used immunoSEQ multiplex PCR; TCRdb keeps in-frame clones, though not all of them. In the table there are 100,000 to 150,000 clones, about 90% of which are singletons. The input for sequencing was peripheral blood, taken on day 0 of MenACWY control vaccination. The source is an adult in good health. V and J are TRBV24-1 and TRBJ2-5; possible D gene TRBD2, 6 bases. CDR3 in amino acids: CATSDPRTTQETQYF. CDR3 in DNA: TGTGCCACCAGTGACCCAAGGACTACCCAAGAGACCCAGTACTTC.